In its sample, the clone carrying this T cell receptor beta chain was seen many times. Its target is not known. The data belong to a study of human T cells and chemical hapten exposure. Study overall: There were per-sample TCR yield variations, arising mainly from small pooled library volume differences. The study, taken as a whole, reports: Higher patch test scores went with higher counts of PT1 expanded TCRs.

Trimming cost V 3 bases and J 0 bases; bases outside gene matches: 7. This CDR3 contains 17 residues. Germline CDR1 is KGHSH and CDR2 is LQKENI. Time point described: patch test 2, 6 weeks after DPC sensitization. Specified treatment: therapeutic diphenylcyclopropenone sensitization with weekly scalp DPC. TCRdb passed the RACE reads through MiXCR, listing each CDR3 protein once. The table lists about 54,000 distinct CDR3 sequences, 8.5% to 10% of them singletons. Sample: whole blood, taken in connection with sensitization to the hapten diphenylcyclopropenone (DPC). The clonotype originates from a woman aged 50 to 60 with alopecia areata. Some clones in this sample may be carry-over from other donors' samples. This sequence joins TRBV18 and TRBJ1-2; 10 bases are shared with TRBD1. The CDR3 here is CASSPGTGVRANYGYTF. CDR3 nucleotide sequence: TGTGCCAGCTCACCGGGGACAGGGGTCAGGGCTAACTATGGCTACACCTTC.